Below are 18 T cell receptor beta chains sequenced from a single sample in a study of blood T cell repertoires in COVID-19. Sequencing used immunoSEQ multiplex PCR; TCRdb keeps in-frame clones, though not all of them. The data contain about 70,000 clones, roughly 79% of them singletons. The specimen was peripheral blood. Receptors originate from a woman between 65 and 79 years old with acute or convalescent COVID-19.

The CDR3 loop is CASSLLTYEQYF. CDR3 bases: TGTGCCAGCAGTTTACTAACCTACGAGCAGTACTTC. This chain joins TRBV28 and TRBJ2-7; D is unclear. The CDR3 loop spans 12 amino acids. The germline V and J ends were trimmed by 2 bases and 2 bases, with 4 bases remaining between them. CDR1 and CDR2 from the germline V gene are MDHEN and SYDVKM.

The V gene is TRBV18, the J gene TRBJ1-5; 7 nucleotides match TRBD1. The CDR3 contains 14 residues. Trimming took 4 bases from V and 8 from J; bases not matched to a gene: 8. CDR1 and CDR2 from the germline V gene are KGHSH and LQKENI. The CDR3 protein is CASSLNRGREPQHF. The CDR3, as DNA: TGTGCCAGCTCACTAAACAGGGGCAGGGAGCCCCAGCATTTT.

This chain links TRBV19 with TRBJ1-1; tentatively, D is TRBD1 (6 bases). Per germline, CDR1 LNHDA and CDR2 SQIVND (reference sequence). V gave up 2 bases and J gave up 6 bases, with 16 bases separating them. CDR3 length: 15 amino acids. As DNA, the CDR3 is TGTGCCAGTAGTATATTCGGACAGCGGACCCCTGAAGCTTTCTTT. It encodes CASSIFGQRTPEAFF.

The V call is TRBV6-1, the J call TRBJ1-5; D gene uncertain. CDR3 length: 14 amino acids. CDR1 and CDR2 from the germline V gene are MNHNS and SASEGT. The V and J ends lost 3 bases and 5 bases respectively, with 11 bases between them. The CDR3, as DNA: TGTGCCAGCAGTGAGGGAGGAAGGCATCAGCCCCAGCATTTT. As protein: CASSEGGRHQPQHF.

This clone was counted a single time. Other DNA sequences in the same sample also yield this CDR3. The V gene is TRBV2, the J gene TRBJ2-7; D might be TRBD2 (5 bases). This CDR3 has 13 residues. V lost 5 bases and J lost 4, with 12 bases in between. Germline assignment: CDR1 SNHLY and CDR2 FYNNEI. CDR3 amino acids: CASSTGSIYEQYF. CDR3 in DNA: TGTGCCAGCAGTACGGGGTCTATTTACGAGCAGTACTTC.

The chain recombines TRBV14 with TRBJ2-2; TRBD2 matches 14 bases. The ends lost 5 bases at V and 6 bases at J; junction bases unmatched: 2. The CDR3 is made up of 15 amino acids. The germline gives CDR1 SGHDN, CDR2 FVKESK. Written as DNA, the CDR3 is TGTGCCAGCAGCTCGGGACTAGCGGGAGCCGGGGAGCTGTTTTTT. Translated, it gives CASSSGLAGAGELFF.

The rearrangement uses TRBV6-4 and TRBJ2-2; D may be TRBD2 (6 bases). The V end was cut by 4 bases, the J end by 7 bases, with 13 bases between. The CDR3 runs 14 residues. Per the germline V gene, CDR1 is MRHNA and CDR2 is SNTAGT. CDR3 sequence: CASSGRLGGGELFF. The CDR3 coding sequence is TGTGCCAGCAGTGGACGACTAGGTGGCGGGGAGCTGTTTTTT.

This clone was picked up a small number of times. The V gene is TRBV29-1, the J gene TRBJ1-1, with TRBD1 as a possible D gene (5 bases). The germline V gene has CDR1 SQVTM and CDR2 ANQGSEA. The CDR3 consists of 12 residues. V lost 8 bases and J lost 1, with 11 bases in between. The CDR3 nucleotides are TGCAGCCACAGGACCTCGAACACTGAAGCTTTCTTT. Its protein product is CSHRTSNTEAFF.

The CDR3 DNA reads as TGCAGCGTTTTCCTCCGACAGGGTTTTAATGAAGCTTTCTTT. It yields the protein CSVFLRQGFNEAFF. The chain uses TRBV29-1 and TRBJ1-1; TRBD1 matches at 7 bases. The CDR3 spans 14 residues. With V trimmed by 5 bases and J by 7 bases, 13 bases remained unmatched. Germline V gives CDR1 SQVTM, CDR2 ANQGSEA.

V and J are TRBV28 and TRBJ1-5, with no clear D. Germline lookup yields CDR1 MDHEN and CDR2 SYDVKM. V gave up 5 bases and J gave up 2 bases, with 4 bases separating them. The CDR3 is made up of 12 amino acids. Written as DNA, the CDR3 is TGTGCCAGCAGTACAGGCAATCAGCCCCAGCATTTT. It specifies CASSTGNQPQHF.

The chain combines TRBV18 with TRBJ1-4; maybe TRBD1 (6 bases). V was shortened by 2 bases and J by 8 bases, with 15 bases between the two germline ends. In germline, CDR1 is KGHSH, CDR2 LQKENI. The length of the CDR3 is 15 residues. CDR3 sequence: CASSPTRTEGEKLFF. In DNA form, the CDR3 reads TGTGCCAGCTCACCAACTAGGACAGAAGGCGAAAAACTGTTTTTT.

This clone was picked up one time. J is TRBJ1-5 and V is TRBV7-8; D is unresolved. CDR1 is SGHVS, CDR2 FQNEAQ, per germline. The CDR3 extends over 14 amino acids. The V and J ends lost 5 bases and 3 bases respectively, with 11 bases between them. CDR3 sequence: CASSQHEINQPQHF. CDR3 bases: TGTGCCAGCAGCCAGCATGAAATCAATCAGCCCCAGCATTTT. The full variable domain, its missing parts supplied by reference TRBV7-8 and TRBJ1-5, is GAGVSQSPRYKVAKRGQDVALRCDPISGHVSLFWYQQALGQGPEFLTYFQNEAQLDKSGLPSDRFFAERPEGSVSTLKIQRTQQEDSAVYLCASSQHEINQPQHFGDGTRLSIL.

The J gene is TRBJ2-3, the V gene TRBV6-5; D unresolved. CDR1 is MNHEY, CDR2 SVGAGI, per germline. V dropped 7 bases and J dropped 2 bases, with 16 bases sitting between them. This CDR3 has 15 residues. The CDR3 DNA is TGTGCCAGCACCTTGGGTAACAGACCCACAGATACGCAGTATTTT. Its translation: CASTLGNRPTDTQYF.

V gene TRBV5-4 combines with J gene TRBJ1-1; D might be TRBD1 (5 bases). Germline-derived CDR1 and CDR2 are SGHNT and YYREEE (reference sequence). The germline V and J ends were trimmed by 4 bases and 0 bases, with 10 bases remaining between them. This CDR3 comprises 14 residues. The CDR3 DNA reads TGTGCCAGCAGCATGGCAGGGATGAACACTGAAGCTTTCTTT. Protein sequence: CASSMAGMNTEAFF.

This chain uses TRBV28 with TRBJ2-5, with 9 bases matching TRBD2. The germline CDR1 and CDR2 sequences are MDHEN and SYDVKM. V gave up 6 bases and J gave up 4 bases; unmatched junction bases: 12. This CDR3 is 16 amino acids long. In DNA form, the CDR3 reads TGTGCCAGCAGCCCCGGGGGGGCGGGAGGGGTAGAGACCCAGTACTTC. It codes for CASSPGGAGGVETQYF.

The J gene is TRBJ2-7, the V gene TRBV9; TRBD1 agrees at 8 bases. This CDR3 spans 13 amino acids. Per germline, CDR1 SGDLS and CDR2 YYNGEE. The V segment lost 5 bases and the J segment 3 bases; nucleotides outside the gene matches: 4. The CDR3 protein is CASSPDRGYEQYF. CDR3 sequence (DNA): TGTGCCAGCAGTCCCGACAGGGGCTACGAGCAGTACTTC.

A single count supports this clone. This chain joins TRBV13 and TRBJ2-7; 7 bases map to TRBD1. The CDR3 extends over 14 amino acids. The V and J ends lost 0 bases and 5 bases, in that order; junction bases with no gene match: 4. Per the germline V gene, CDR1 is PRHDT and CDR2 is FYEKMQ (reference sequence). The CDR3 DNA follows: TGTGCCAGCAGCTTAGGAGGGGGCGGAAACGAGCAGTACTTC. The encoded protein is CASSLGGGGNEQYF. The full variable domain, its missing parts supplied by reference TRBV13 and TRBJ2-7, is AAGVIQSPRHLIKEKRETATLKCYPIPRHDTVYWYQQGPGQDPQFLISFYEKMQSDKGSIPDRFSAQQFSDYHSELNMSSLELGDSALYFCASSLGGGGNEQYFGPGTRLTVT.

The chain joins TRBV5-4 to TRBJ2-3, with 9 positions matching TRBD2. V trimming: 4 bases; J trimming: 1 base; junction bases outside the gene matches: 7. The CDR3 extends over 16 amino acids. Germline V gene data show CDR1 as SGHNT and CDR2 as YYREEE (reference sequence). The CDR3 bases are TGTGCCAGCAGCCCCCCCGCTAGCGGGGGCACAGATACGCAGTATTTT. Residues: CASSPPASGGTDTQYF.